Listed below are T cell receptor beta chains from one sample, sequenced in a study of T cells in Graves' hyperthyroidism and ophthalmopathy. Using its own MiXCR run on the multiplex PCR reads, TCRdb lists one record per CDR3 protein. The data hold nearly 600,000 distinct CDR3 sequences, with approximately 15% observed a single time. Sequences were obtained from blood. All receptors come from a woman aged 30 to 39 with Graves' hyperthyroidism that later progressed to Graves' ophthalmopathy. CDR3s include the opening cysteine and the closing phenylalanine or tryptophan. D genes are given only for firm matches. Not all rows give a size; the values are once, few, many and, for expanded clones, a class.

j_call	clone_size	d_call	v_call	cdr3_length	cdr3_aa
TRBJ1-5	many	TRBD1	TRBV7-2	14	CASSRAGGGQPQHF
TRBJ2-1	.	.	TRBV12-3/TRBV12-4	13	CASSFVVEDEQFF
TRBJ2-7	many	TRBD1	TRBV27	15	CASSPDRSRGYEQYF
TRBJ2-1	.	.	TRBV27	12	CDSSLGMNEQFF
TRBJ2-5	many	.	TRBV2	16	CASIGGVGASQETQYF
TRBJ2-1	many	TRBD2	TRBV12-3/TRBV12-4	15	CASSLFDSGSPEQFF
TRBJ1-5	many	.	TRBV19	15	CASSIEGSGDQPQHF
TRBJ2-5	many	TRBD1	TRBV27	16	CASSLLPTGLQETQYF
TRBJ2-2	many	TRBD2	TRBV6-1	14	CAATSGRDTGELFF
TRBJ1-3	many	.	TRBV18	15	CASSPPGTSGNTIYF
TRBJ2-7	many	TRBD2	TRBV2	14	CASSASLAGNEQYF
TRBJ1-5	many	.	TRBV27	15	CASSLMGGRDQPQHF
TRBJ2-7	many	.	TRBV27	16	CASSPLAVGGGSVQYF
TRBJ1-6	.	.	TRBV25-1	12	CASTRHSAPLHF
TRBJ2-5	many	.	TRBV19	14	CASSTLSGQETQYF
TRBJ2-7	few	TRBD2	TRBV4-2	15	CASSPTSGSLDEQYF
TRBJ2-1	many	TRBD1	TRBV7-3	14	CASSKQGAGNEQFF
TRBJ1-2	many	TRBD1	TRBV19	14	CASSGQGLNYGYTF
TRBJ2-1	once	TRBD1	TRBV12-3/TRBV12-4	15	CASTETGGFGNEQFF
TRBJ2-7	many	.	TRBV11-1	16	CASSPEERVLRLEQYF
TRBJ2-1	many	TRBD2	TRBV5-1	17	CASSLSLSGSIDNEQFF
TRBJ1-5	many	.	TRBV12-3/TRBV12-4	12	CASRSTVQPQHF
TRBJ2-7	many	TRBD1	TRBV11-2	14	CASSFNRGVYEQYF
TRBJ1-1	.	TRBD1	TRBV30	16	CAWTQDRGVVNTEAFF
TRBJ2-3	many	TRBD2	TRBV10-2	15	CASRGLAAGEVTQYF
TRBJ2-1	few	.	TRBV9	16	CASSVEREISYNEQFF
TRBJ2-1	.	.	TRBV20-1	13	CSARVDNYNEQFF
TRBJ2-3	few	.	TRBV15	13	CATGLRSTDTQYF
TRBJ2-5	.	TRBD2	TRBV19	17	CASSIGLAGASGETQYF
TRBJ1-1	many	.	TRBV20-1	13	CSARDHGYTEAFF
TRBJ1-3	few	.	TRBV7-3	15	CASSLGRGDGNTIYF
TRBJ1-5	many	.	TRBV7-9	13	CASSLEPNQPQHF
TRBJ2-7	few	TRBD2	TRBV20-1	16	CSARDSSGSRTYEQYF
TRBJ2-2	many	.	TRBV6-1	13	CAGRAGNTGELFF
TRBJ2-3	.	TRBD2	TRBV24-1	16	CATSDSGLAGGDTQYF
TRBJ2-7	many	.	TRBV2	13	CASSEQGGDEQYF
TRBJ1-5	many	.	TRBV7-2	16	CASSAHSGGSNQPQHF
TRBJ1-4	.	.	TRBV19	14	CASGGTYGGEKLFF
TRBJ2-5	many	TRBD2	TRBV7-8	16	CASSLREGLGGETQYF
TRBJ2-3	many	.	TRBV6-2/TRBV6-3	14	CASSNGHGTDTQYF
TRBJ1-1	few	.	TRBV6-5	14	CASSYGSMNTEAFF
TRBJ2-1	many	TRBD2	TRBV3-1	14	CASSQNGRTNEQFF
TRBJ1-2	.	.	TRBV19	13	CASTSGGNYGYTF
TRBJ2-7	.	.	TRBV15	18	CATSRDPSGEDLSYEQYF
TRBJ1-2	many	.	TRBV11-2	16	CASSLVMGGAIYGYTF